The 11 T cell receptor beta chains in this list originate from one sample, sequenced in a study of memory CD4+ T cells and cytomegalovirus serostatus. The sort gate was single viable CD3+CD4+CD8-CD45RO+ cells for memory CD4+ T cells. Sequencing was performed with immunoSEQ multiplex PCR; in TCRdb, only in-frame clones are kept and a portion is missing. Of 25,000 to 35,000 clones in the sample, approximately 72% are singletons; the top ten hold roughly 0.65%. The sample was memory CD4+ T cells from blood. All receptors come from an adult in good health and CMV-seronegative. Some clones in this sample may be carry-over from other donors' samples.

This clone has a handful of counts. The rearrangement joins TRBV11-2 to TRBJ1-3; perhaps TRBD1 as D (5 bases). V lost 3 bases, J lost 1 base, and 16 bases lay in between. The CDR3 is 17 amino acids. Germline CDR1 SGHAT, CDR2 FQNNGV. The CDR3 DNA sequence: TGTGCCAGCAGCTTTTTGGGGGACGGTTCTTCTGGAAACACCATATATTTT. Its protein is CASSFLGDGSSGNTIYF.

This clone is a singleton in its sample. The CDR3 is CASSRGQGTTEAFF. CDR3 DNA: TGTGCCAGCAGCCGAGGACAGGGAACGACTGAAGCTTTCTTT. The chain is built from TRBV7-9 and TRBJ1-1; 8 bases match TRBD1. CDR3 length: 14 amino acids. The junction had 7 bases not matched to a gene; V was cut back by 5 bases and J by 5 bases. In germline, CDR1 is SEHNR, CDR2 FQNEAQ (reference sequence).

CDR3 bases: TGTGCCAGCTCACCAGGGCTTACCGCGAGAAACACCATATATTTT. This translates into CASSPGLTARNTIYF. This chain connects TRBV18 to TRBJ1-3; no clear D gene. The V end was cut by 2 bases, the J end by 5 bases, with 13 bases between. This CDR3 comprises 15 residues. CDR1 is KGHSH and CDR2 is LQKENI in the germline V gene.

The chain couples TRBV4-1 to TRBJ2-7, with TRBD2 as a possible D gene (7 bases). CDR1 is MGHRA and CDR2 is YSYEKL in the germline V gene. V was pared by 2 bases and J by 1 base, with 18 bases between. This CDR3 has 17 amino acids. The CDR3 is CASSQLLGRGPSYEQYF. The CDR3 DNA sequence: TGCGCCAGCAGCCAACTCCTCGGGCGGGGGCCTTCCTACGAGCAGTACTTC.

The gene calls are TRBV6-1 and TRBJ1-1; D is undetermined. This CDR3 has 13 residues. V was shortened by 8 bases and J by 6 bases, with 16 bases between the two germline ends. The germline CDR1 and CDR2 sequences are MNHNS and SASEGT. This CDR3 is CASGSSFRAEAFF. CDR3 nucleotides: TGTGCCAGCGGGTCCTCTTTTCGAGCTGAAGCTTTCTTT.

CDR3 amino acids: CASSQVGIGYGYTF. CDR3 DNA: TGTGCCAGCAGCCAAGTGGGGATCGGGTATGGCTACACCTTC. This chain uses TRBV14 with TRBJ1-2; D is unresolved. Germline V gives CDR1 SGHDN, CDR2 FVKESK. Between the trimmed V and J ends, which lost 1 base and 5 bases, there was a span of 11 bases. The CDR3 runs 14 residues.

The chain carries TRBV19 and TRBJ2-5, with a possible D match to TRBD2 (6 bases). The V end was cut by 3 bases, the J end by 2 bases, with 13 bases between. CDR3 length: 15 residues. Germline lookup yields CDR1 LNHDA and CDR2 SQIVND (reference sequence). CDR3 bases: TGTGCCAGTAGTATGCAGGAGGGGCGGCAAGAGACCCAGTACTTC. This encodes CASSMQEGRQETQYF.

The CDR3: CASSFDGALGNEQFF. The CDR3 DNA is TGTGCCAGCAGCTTCGACGGGGCCCTGGGGAATGAGCAGTTCTTC. The chain carries TRBV7-2 and TRBJ2-1; perhaps D is TRBD1 or TRBD2 (5 bases each). Germline loops: CDR1 SGHTA, CDR2 FQGNSA. The V and J ends lost 3 bases and 7 bases respectively, with 16 bases between them. This CDR3 is built from 15 residues. Looking up the rest from reference TRBV7-2 and TRBJ2-1 gives the full variable domain: GAGVSQSPSNKVTEKGKDVELRCDPISGHTALYWYRQSLGQGLEFLIYFQGNSAPDKSGLPSDRFSAERTGGSVSTLTIQRTQQEDSAVYLCASSFDGALGNEQFFGPGTRLTVL.

V and J are TRBV11-2 and TRBJ1-4, with 8 bases matching TRBD1. Germline CDR1 SGHAT, CDR2 FQNNGV. The CDR3 extends over 16 amino acids. With 5 bases clipped from V and 8 bases from J, the junction kept 13 bases outside the gene matches. The CDR3 sequence is CASSLARTGLGEKLFF. In nucleotides, the CDR3 is TGTGCCAGCAGCCTTGCACGGACAGGGCTGGGGGAAAAACTGTTTTTT.

The chain links TRBV27 to TRBJ2-1; 8 bases are shared with TRBD2. The V and J ends lost 6 bases and 6 bases, in that order; junction bases with no gene match: 4. The CDR3 runs to 13 residues. Per germline, CDR1 MNHEY and CDR2 SMNVEV (reference sequence). CDR3 in amino acids: CASRPGTSNEQFF. CDR3 bases: TGTGCCAGCAGACCCGGGACTAGCAATGAGCAGTTCTTC.

Notes on this clone: A much larger clone differs from this one at a single base, so this may be a read error. Other DNA sequences in this specimen translate into the identical CDR3. This chain links TRBV30 with TRBJ1-5; D remains unclear. With 1 base removed from V and 0 bases from J, the gap between germline ends came to 4 bases. The CDR3 spans 13 residues. Germline CDR1 is GTSNPN and CDR2 is SVGIG (reference sequence). The CDR3 region is CAWSEDSNQPQHF. Written as DNA, the CDR3 is TGTGCCTGGAGTGAAGATAGCAATCAGCCCCAGCATTTT. Together with reference TRBV30 and TRBJ1-5, the CDR3 gives the full variable domain: SQTIHQWPATLVQPVGSPLSLECTVEGTSNPNLYWYRQAAGRGLQLLFYSVGIGQISSEVPQNLSASRPQDRQFILSSKKLLLSDSGFYLCAWSEDSNQPQHFGDGTRLSIL.